This passage covers 27 T cell receptor beta chains from one sample sequenced in a study of blood T cell repertoires in COVID-19. The assay was immunoSEQ multiplex PCR, and TCRdb's table has in-frame clones only and misses some. The data contain about 230,000 clones, around four fifths of them singletons. The specimen was peripheral blood. These receptors all stem from a man in his forties or fifties with acute or convalescent COVID-19.

V usage is TRBV5-6 and J usage is TRBJ1-6; 9 bases are a match to TRBD1. The V gene end was trimmed by 4 bases and the J gene end by 9 bases; junction bases not matched to a gene: 8. This CDR3 is 15 amino acids long. Germline V gene lookup returns CDR1 SGHDT and CDR2 YYEEEE. CDR3 loop: CASSPGTGMGSPLHF. Here the CDR3 DNA reads TGTGCCAGCAGCCCCGGGACAGGGATGGGTTCACCCCTCCACTTT.

This chain joins TRBV15 and TRBJ2-1, with 10 nucleotides matching TRBD2. The CDR3 consists of 15 residues. Germline loops: CDR1 LNHNV, CDR2 YYDKDF (reference sequence). V was clipped by 5 bases and J by 4 bases; unmatched bases: 5. CDR3 DNA sequence: TGTGCCACCAGCGCACTAGCGGGGCTATACAATGAGCAGTTCTTC. It encodes CATSALAGLYNEQFF.

This clone was seen a handful of times. V gene TRBV12-3 or TRBV12-4 combines with J gene TRBJ1-2, with TRBD1 matching 7 bases. The junction had 7 bases not matched to a gene; V was cut back by 0 bases and J by 12 bases. This CDR3 is 13 amino acids long. The CDR3 nucleotides are TGTGCCAGCAGTTTAGCACAGGGGACGGAGGACACCTTC. This translates into CASSLAQGTEDTF.

This chain connects TRBV30 to TRBJ1-6, with D maybe TRBD1 (5 bases). CDR1 is GTSNPN and CDR2 is SVGIG in the germline V gene (reference sequence). The length of the CDR3 is 15 residues. Trimming took 4 bases from V and 7 from J, leaving 17 bases between them. This CDR3 reads CAWIGGAAKNSPLHF. The CDR3 DNA is TGTGCCTGGATTGGTGGGGCTGCGAAGAATTCACCCCTCCACTTT.

This chain links TRBV5-1 with TRBJ1-2, with D uncertain. The V end lost 0 bases, the J end lost 3 bases, and 9 bases lay between the germline ends. The CDR3 totals 14 residues. The germline CDR1 and CDR2 sequences are SGHRS and YFSETQ. The CDR3 loop reads CASSLVLGDYGYTF. The CDR3, as DNA: TGCGCCAGCAGCTTGGTTCTCGGAGACTATGGCTACACCTTC.

This clone showed up just a few times. The chain uses TRBV12-3 or TRBV12-4 and TRBJ1-2; D is unclear. V was clipped by 4 bases and J by 5 bases, with 8 bases between them. The CDR3 runs to 12 residues. The CDR3: CASSWSLYGYTF. CDR3 bases: TGTGCCAGCAGTTGGTCCCTATATGGCTACACCTTC.

This chain uses TRBV7-9 with TRBJ1-3; D remains unclear. Germline CDR1 SEHNR, CDR2 FQNEAQ (reference sequence). There are 15 residues in the CDR3. Trimming took 3 bases from V and 0 from J, leaving 9 bases between them. Here the CDR3 reads CASSLRQISGNTIYF. The DNA of the CDR3 is TGTGCCAGCAGCTTGCGGCAGATCTCTGGAAACACCATATATTTT.

This clone was seen a handful of times. The chain joins TRBV2 to TRBJ1-1; 8 bases match TRBD1. CDR3 length equals 13 residues. The germline V gene encodes CDR1 SNHLY and CDR2 FYNNEI. V lost 5 bases, J lost 7 bases, and 6 bases stayed unmatched. The CDR3 spells CASSRDRYLEAFF. CDR3 nucleotide sequence: TGTGCCAGCAGTCGGGACAGGTACCTTGAAGCTTTCTTT.

V gene TRBV3-1 (or the pseudogene TRBV3-2) combines with J gene TRBJ2-7; D is unclear. The length of the CDR3 is 14 residues. Germline V CDR1 and CDR2: LGHDT, YNNKEL (reference sequence). V lost 2 bases to trimming and J lost 4 bases, with 12 bases between them. This chain's CDR3 is CASSQSPLLYEQYF. The CDR3 DNA is TGTGCCAGCAGCCAAAGCCCCCTACTGTACGAGCAGTACTTC.

CDR3 sequence: CASSWGGSDTQYF. The CDR3 DNA reads TGTGCCAGCAGCTGGGGAGGGTCGGATACGCAGTATTTT. The chain carries TRBV7-3 and TRBJ2-3, with TRBD2 matching 7 bases. V was clipped by 4 bases and J by 6 bases; unmatched bases: 4. CDR3 length: 13 residues. Germline-derived CDR1 and CDR2 are SGHTA and FQGTGA.

This sequence joins TRBV4-1 and TRBJ1-4, with TRBD1 matching over 12 bases. CDR3 length equals 16 residues. Unmatched junction bases numbered 5, after V lost 5 bases and J lost 4 bases. Looked up from germline, CDR1 is MGHRA and CDR2 is YSYEKL. CDR3: CASSSGQGAYNEKLFF. In DNA, the CDR3 is TGCGCCAGCAGCTCGGGACAGGGGGCGTATAATGAAAAACTGTTTTTT.

This clone was detected a few times. The chain has TRBV7-2 and TRBJ2-1; 8 bases match TRBD1. V trimming: 7 bases; J trimming: 9 bases; junction bases outside the gene matches: 11. This CDR3 is 14 amino acids long. Germline assignment: CDR1 SGHTA and CDR2 FQGNSA. The CDR3 sequence is CASIPDRAAAEQFF. The DNA for the CDR3 is TGTGCCAGCATCCCGGACAGGGCGGCCGCTGAGCAGTTCTTC.

This chain uses TRBV9 with TRBJ2-1, with a possible D match to TRBD2 (5 bases). V gave up 3 bases and J gave up 6 bases, with 13 bases separating them. Germline assignment: CDR1 SGDLS and CDR2 YYNGEE. This CDR3 spans 14 amino acids. The CDR3 is CASSAPPAANEQFF. CDR3 DNA: TGTGCCAGCAGCGCCCCCCCAGCGGCCAATGAGCAGTTCTTC.

The gene calls are TRBV6-2 or TRBV6-3 and TRBJ1-2, with 9 nucleotides matching TRBD1. Germline values: CDR1 MNHEY, CDR2 SVGEGT. The CDR3 has 14 amino acids. V shed 2 bases and J 12 bases; nucleotides not matched to a gene: 10. The CDR3 DNA sequence: TGTGCCAGCAGTTACACAACAGGGGGCCTTGGGGACACCTTC. This encodes CASSYTTGGLGDTF.

This clone was seen just once. This sequence joins TRBV25-1 and TRBJ2-5; TRBD1 might be the D (5 bases). The V end lost 3 bases, the J end lost 3 bases, and 11 bases lay between the germline ends. The CDR3 totals 14 residues. Germline V gives CDR1 MGHDK, CDR2 SYGVNS. The CDR3 DNA sequence: TGTGCCAGCAGTGATCAGACAGAAGAAGAGACCCAGTACTTC. Translating gives CASSDQTEEETQYF.

This rearrangement joins TRBV6-5 to TRBJ2-1; the match to TRBD2 covers 9 bases. Per germline, CDR1 MNHEY and CDR2 SVGAGI. The CDR3 has 14 residues. Unmatched junction bases numbered 5, after V lost 6 bases and J lost 5 bases. The CDR3 nucleotides are TGTGCCAGCAGGACGGGCGGGAGGGACAATGAGCAGTTCTTC. This encodes CASRTGGRDNEQFF.

The chain couples TRBV7-2 to TRBJ1-3; 8 nucleotides match TRBD1. J lost 4 bases, V lost 7 bases, and 6 bases had no gene match. Germline V gene data show CDR1 as SGHTA and CDR2 as FQGNSA. This CDR3 is built from 14 residues. CDR3: CASNEQGDGNTIYF. As DNA, the CDR3 is TGTGCCAGCAACGAACAGGGGGACGGAAACACCATATATTTT.

This clone was counted once. The CDR3 DNA reads as TGTGCCAGCAGTGAAGCCGGGACAGGGTCCTACAATGAGCAGTTCTTC. This translates into CASSEAGTGSYNEQFF. The chain combines TRBV25-1 with TRBJ2-1, with 9 positions matching TRBD1. Germline V gene lookup returns CDR1 MGHDK and CDR2 SYGVNS. The junction had 3 bases not matched to a gene; V was cut back by 2 bases and J by 1 base. This CDR3 is 16 amino acids long.

As for this clone: Distinct nucleotide sequences in the sample also encode this CDR3. The chain combines TRBV5-1 with TRBJ2-2; D remains ambiguous. In germline, CDR1 is SGHRS, CDR2 YFSETQ. V dropped 0 bases and J dropped 0 bases, with 3 bases sitting between them. The length of the CDR3 is 14 residues. This chain's CDR3 is CASSLAANTGELFF. Written as DNA, the CDR3 is TGCGCCAGCAGCTTGGCAGCGAACACCGGGGAGCTGTTTTTT. The whole variable domain, filled in from reference TRBV5-1 and TRBJ2-2, reads KAGVTQTPRYLIKTRGQQVTLSCSPISGHRSVSWYQQTPGQGLQFLFEYFSETQRNKGNFPGRFSGRQFSNSRSEMNVSTLELGDSALYLCASSLAANTGELFFGEGSRLTVL.

The gene calls are TRBV24-1 and TRBJ2-5; D perhaps matches TRBD1 (6 bases). Trimming removed 4 bases at V and 0 bases at J, with 11 bases between. Per germline, CDR1 KGHDR and CDR2 SFDVKD. The CDR3 has 15 amino acids. CDR3 in amino acids: CATSESGTHQETQYF. CDR3 coding DNA: TGTGCCACCAGTGAGTCCGGGACACACCAAGAGACCCAGTACTTC.

This clone was counted a single time. The J gene is TRBJ2-3, the V gene TRBV6-5, with 7 bases matching TRBD1. Germline loops: CDR1 MNHEY, CDR2 SVGAGI. CDR3 length: 14 residues. J lost 6 bases, V lost 6 bases, and 9 bases had no gene match. CDR3 region: CASSDYGTADTQYF. Here the CDR3 DNA reads TGTGCCAGCAGCGACTATGGGACAGCTGATACGCAGTATTTT.

The V and J genes are TRBV7-8 and TRBJ2-5, with 12 bases identical to TRBD2. Germline CDR1 and CDR2: SGHVS and FQNEAQ. CDR3 length equals 16 residues. V shed 3 bases and J 1 base; nucleotides not matched to a gene: 3. CDR3 DNA sequence: TGTGCCAGCAGCTTGTGGACTAGCGGGGTCCAAGAGACCCAGTACTTC. It is translated as CASSLWTSGVQETQYF.

The count of this clone is one. Other nucleotide sequences in the sample specify the same CDR3. The chain links TRBV24-1 to TRBJ1-5; D may be TRBD1 (6 bases). The V gene lost 2 bases and the J gene lost 6 bases, with 10 bases spanning the gap. Germline CDR1 reads KGHDR; CDR2 reads SFDVKD. This CDR3 contains 14 residues. The CDR3: CATSDSGDGQPQHF. The DNA of the CDR3 is TGTGCCACCAGTGATTCAGGGGATGGTCAGCCCCAGCATTTT.

The chain is built from TRBV19 and TRBJ1-1; 8 bases line up with TRBD1. CDR1 LNHDA and CDR2 SQIVND come from the germline V gene (reference sequence). The CDR3 has 15 residues. The V segment lost 5 bases and the J segment 4 bases; nucleotides outside the gene matches: 9. The chain's CDR3 is CASSPETGVVTEAFF. CDR3 nucleotide sequence: TGTGCCAGTAGTCCAGAGACAGGGGTGGTCACTGAAGCTTTCTTT.

This clone is a singleton in its sample. V and J are TRBV29-1 and TRBJ2-7, with a tentative D call TRBD1 (6 bases). Germline values: CDR1 SQVTM, CDR2 ANQGSEA. V shed 4 bases and J shed 0 bases, with 19 bases lying between them. CDR3 length: 16 residues. The CDR3 loop is CSVGGTGPLSSYEQYF. The CDR3 DNA reads TGCAGCGTTGGCGGTACAGGGCCCCTTAGCTCCTACGAGCAGTACTTC.

The chain couples TRBV10-3 to TRBJ2-3; no clear D gene. V shed 0 bases and J shed 1 base, with 11 bases lying between them. The CDR3 sequence is 16 residues long. Per germline, CDR1 ENHRY and CDR2 SYGVKD. This chain's CDR3 is CAISESRLERTDTQYF. The CDR3 region has the DNA TGTGCCATCAGTGAGTCTAGGCTAGAGCGCACAGATACGCAGTATTTT.

The CDR3 region has the DNA TGTGCCAGCAGCTTATCTATTTCACCCCTCCACTTT. Encoded protein: CASSLSISPLHF. The chain is built from TRBV7-2 and TRBJ1-6; no clear D. This CDR3 comprises 12 residues. With 2 bases removed from V and 9 bases from J, the gap between germline ends came to 5 bases. CDR1 and CDR2 (germline): SGHTA, FQGNSA.